This is a list of T cell receptor beta chains from one sample in a study of blood T cell dynamics during melanoma immunotherapy. Method: immunoSEQ multiplex PCR; TCRdb's copy keeps in-frame clones and lacks some. The sample shows approximately 22,000 clones, around nine tenths of them seen only once. The material was blood, obtained from a patient treated with checkpoint blockade. These receptor sequences come from a human donor with melanoma. The CDR3 runs from the conserved cysteine through the conserved F or W. Each record gives: CDR3 protein, CDR3 DNA, clone size, V gene, D gene, J gene. A D gene is named only where the DNA matches it firmly. Where a row states a size, it is once, few, many or the class of an expanded clone; other rows omit it.

CDR3aa: CASSDGGYQPQHF; CDR3nt: TGTGCCAGCAGTGATGGGGGTTATCAGCCCCAGCATTTT; abundance: NA; v_gene: TRBV2; d_gene: NA; j_gene: TRBJ1-5
CDR3aa: CASSLEDRDGYTF; CDR3nt: TGCGCCAGCAGCTTGGAGGACAGAGATGGCTACACCTTC; abundance: NA; v_gene: TRBV5-1; d_gene: NA; j_gene: TRBJ1-2
CDR3aa: CASSQGLAGSYEQYF; CDR3nt: TGTGCCAGCAGCCAGGGACTAGCGGGATCCTACGAGCAGTACTTC; abundance: NA; v_gene: TRBV14; d_gene: TRBD2; j_gene: TRBJ2-7
CDR3aa: CASSSDSYNEQFF; CDR3nt: TGTGCCAGCAGCTCTGACAGCTACAATGAGCAGTTCTTC; abundance: NA; v_gene: TRBV28; d_gene: NA; j_gene: TRBJ2-1
CDR3aa: CASRDPDSNIQYF; CDR3nt: TGTGCCAGCAGGGACCCGGACAGCAACATTCAGTACTTC; abundance: NA; v_gene: TRBV6-6; d_gene: NA; j_gene: TRBJ2-4
CDR3aa: CASSLTGRVNTEAFF; CDR3nt: TGTGCCAGCAGTTTAACAGGCAGGGTCAACACTGAAGCTTTCTTT; abundance: NA; v_gene: TRBV27; d_gene: NA; j_gene: TRBJ1-1
CDR3aa: CASSLLAGGSYEQYF; CDR3nt: TGCGCCAGCAGCTTACTAGCGGGAGGTAGTTACGAGCAGTACTTC; abundance: NA; v_gene: TRBV5-1; d_gene: TRBD2; j_gene: TRBJ2-7
CDR3aa: CASSAGPYNSPLHF; CDR3nt: TGTGCCAGCAGTGCGGGTCCGTATAATTCACCCCTCCACTTT; abundance: NA; v_gene: TRBV6-1; d_gene: NA; j_gene: TRBJ1-6
CDR3aa: CASSPRTSGPYEQYF; CDR3nt: TGTGCCAGCAGCCCACGGACTAGCGGACCCTACGAGCAGTACTTC; abundance: once; v_gene: TRBV7-2; d_gene: TRBD2; j_gene: TRBJ2-7
CDR3aa: CASSGRDRFGGNIQYF; CDR3nt: TGTGCCAGCAGCGGCCGGGACCGTTTTGGAGGAAACATTCAGTACTTC; abundance: NA; v_gene: TRBV21-1; d_gene: NA; j_gene: TRBJ2-4
CDR3aa: CASRGPEGMGTGELFF; CDR3nt: TGTGCCAGCAGGGGTCCGGAGGGGATGGGCACCGGGGAGCTGTTTTTT; abundance: NA; v_gene: TRBV2; d_gene: NA; j_gene: TRBJ2-2
CDR3aa: CASSESGGGYEQYF; CDR3nt: TGTGCCAGCAGTGAATCGGGGGGGGGCTACGAGCAGTACTTC; abundance: NA; v_gene: TRBV25-1; d_gene: TRBD2; j_gene: TRBJ2-7
CDR3aa: CASSQDPADFQETQYF; CDR3nt: TGCGCCAGCAGCCAAGATCCAGCGGATTTCCAAGAGACCCAGTACTTC; abundance: NA; v_gene: TRBV4-1; d_gene: NA; j_gene: TRBJ2-5
CDR3aa: CASSREDNSYEQYF; CDR3nt: TGCGCCAGCAGCAGGGAGGACAACTCCTACGAGCAGTACTTC; abundance: NA; v_gene: TRBV10-1; d_gene: NA; j_gene: TRBJ2-7
CDR3aa: CASSIGLADNYEQYF; CDR3nt: TGTGCCAGCAGCATAGGACTAGCGGACAACTACGAGCAGTACTTC; abundance: NA; v_gene: TRBV11-2; d_gene: TRBD2; j_gene: TRBJ2-7
CDR3aa: CASSAGLGDTQYF; CDR3nt: TGTGCCAGCAGTGCTGGTTTGGGGGATACGCAGTATTTT; abundance: few; v_gene: TRBV2; d_gene: NA; j_gene: TRBJ2-3
CDR3aa: CASSLWGGGTEAFF; CDR3nt: TGTGCCAGCAGCTTATGGGGAGGGGGAACTGAAGCTTTCTTT; abundance: NA; v_gene: TRBV11-2; d_gene: NA; j_gene: TRBJ1-1
CDR3aa: CASRKGGTDTQYF; CDR3nt: TGTGCCAGCAGAAAGGGTGGGACAGATACGCAGTATTTT; abundance: once; v_gene: TRBV6-1; d_gene: NA; j_gene: TRBJ2-3
CDR3aa: CASSYESRGGEQYF; CDR3nt: TGTGCCAGCAGTTACGAGTCACGGGGGGGCGAGCAGTACTTC; abundance: NA; v_gene: TRBV6-5; d_gene: TRBD2; j_gene: TRBJ2-7
CDR3aa: CASSLGASGVKETQYF; CDR3nt: TGTGCCAGCAGCTTAGGGGCTAGCGGGGTGAAAGAGACCCAGTACTTC; abundance: NA; v_gene: TRBV11-2; d_gene: TRBD2; j_gene: TRBJ2-5
CDR3aa: CASTRTGFNTEAFF; CDR3nt: TGCGCCAGTACGAGAACAGGGTTTAACACTGAAGCTTTCTTT; abundance: NA; v_gene: TRBV5-1; d_gene: NA; j_gene: TRBJ1-1
CDR3aa: CASSLRVGNTEAFF; CDR3nt: TGTGCCAGCAGCTTACGGGTTGGGAACACTGAAGCTTTCTTT; abundance: NA; v_gene: TRBV7-8; d_gene: NA; j_gene: TRBJ1-1
CDR3aa: CASSLPGADQETQYF; CDR3nt: TGTGCCAGCAGCCTCCCCGGGGCCGACCAAGAGACCCAGTACTTC; abundance: NA; v_gene: TRBV7-9; d_gene: NA; j_gene: TRBJ2-5
CDR3aa: CASSLTSDEQYF; CDR3nt: TGTGCCAGCAGCTTGACTAGCGACGAGCAGTACTTC; abundance: few; v_gene: TRBV5-4; d_gene: TRBD2; j_gene: TRBJ2-7
CDR3aa: CASSARQGDGVF; CDR3nt: TGTGCCAGCAGCGCTCGACAGGGGGATGGGGTCTTC; abundance: NA; v_gene: TRBV9; d_gene: TRBD1; j_gene: TRBJ2-1
CDR3aa: CAIGTGNYGYTF; CDR3nt: TGTGCCATTGGGACAGGGAACTATGGCTACACCTTC; abundance: NA; v_gene: TRBV10-3; d_gene: TRBD1; j_gene: TRBJ1-2
CDR3aa: CATTGTQGQPQHF; CDR3nt: TGTGCCACCACGGGGACTCAAGGTCAGCCCCAGCATTTT; abundance: NA; v_gene: TRBV10-3; d_gene: NA; j_gene: TRBJ1-5
CDR3aa: CASSPRKGAGFYEQYF; CDR3nt: TGTGCCAGCAGCCCTCGGAAGGGGGCTGGGTTTTACGAGCAGTACTTC; abundance: NA; v_gene: TRBV9; d_gene: TRBD1; j_gene: TRBJ2-7
CDR3aa: CATSRGGSGNTEAFF; CDR3nt: TGTGCCACCAGCAGAGGGGGTTCCGGGAACACTGAAGCTTTCTTT; abundance: NA; v_gene: TRBV15; d_gene: NA; j_gene: TRBJ1-1
CDR3aa: CASSEPGGISHRQYF; CDR3nt: TGTGCCAGCAGTGAGCCCGGGGGGATCTCCCATCGGCAGTACTTC; abundance: NA; v_gene: TRBV25-1; d_gene: TRBD2; j_gene: TRBJ2-5
CDR3aa: CASSFPGQGGAGLMVF; CDR3nt: TGTGCCAGCAGTTTCCCGGGACAGGGTGGTGCCGGCCTAATGGTCTTT; abundance: NA; v_gene: TRBV28; d_gene: TRBD1; j_gene: TRBJ1-1
CDR3aa: CASSTLGAGGPNEQFF; CDR3nt: TGCGCCAGCAGCACCCTTGGGGCGGGAGGGCCCAATGAGCAGTTCTTC; abundance: NA; v_gene: TRBV5-1; d_gene: TRBD2; j_gene: TRBJ2-1
CDR3aa: CASSREPPPETQYF; CDR3nt: TGCGCCAGCAGCCGGGAGCCGCCGCCAGAGACCCAGTACTTC; abundance: NA; v_gene: TRBV5-1; d_gene: NA; j_gene: TRBJ2-5
CDR3aa: CASSTGMSGDQPQHF; CDR3nt: TGTGCCAGTAGTACGGGGATGAGTGGGGATCAGCCCCAGCATTTT; abundance: NA; v_gene: TRBV19; d_gene: NA; j_gene: TRBJ1-5
CDR3aa: CASSVHIAGTDTQYF; CDR3nt: TGTGCCAGCAGCGTACATATAGCGGGAACGGATACGCAGTATTTT; abundance: NA; v_gene: TRBV9; d_gene: TRBD2; j_gene: TRBJ2-3
CDR3aa: CASSLSFRAYGYTF; CDR3nt: TGTGCCAGCAGTTTATCTTTTCGGGCCTATGGCTACACCTTC; abundance: NA; v_gene: TRBV27; d_gene: NA; j_gene: TRBJ1-2
CDR3aa: CASRLTITDTQYF; CDR3nt: TGTGCCAGCAGGCTGACCATCACAGATACGCAGTATTTT; abundance: NA; v_gene: TRBV11-2; d_gene: NA; j_gene: TRBJ2-3
CDR3aa: CASSPVGVRGGNQPQHF; CDR3nt: TGTGCCAGCTCACCAGTCGGGGTAAGAGGGGGCAATCAGCCCCAGCATTTT; abundance: NA; v_gene: TRBV18; d_gene: NA; j_gene: TRBJ1-5
CDR3aa: CASSSGRTNTGELFF; CDR3nt: TGTGCCAGCAGCTCGGGACGGACAAACACCGGGGAGCTGTTTTTT; abundance: NA; v_gene: TRBV7-2; d_gene: NA; j_gene: TRBJ2-2
CDR3aa: CASSLGLGIVIGYTF; CDR3nt: TGCGCCAGCAGCTTGGGTTTGGGGATTGTTATTGGCTACACCTTC; abundance: NA; v_gene: TRBV5-1; d_gene: NA; j_gene: TRBJ1-2
CDR3aa: CASSETRTTHNYGYTF; CDR3nt: TGTGCCAGCAGTGAAACCCGGACTACCCATAACTATGGCTACACCTTC; abundance: NA; v_gene: TRBV6-1; d_gene: NA; j_gene: TRBJ1-2
CDR3aa: CASSEGTALEQYF; CDR3nt: TGTGCCAGCAGCGAGGGGACAGCCCTCGAGCAGTACTTC; abundance: NA; v_gene: TRBV11-3; d_gene: TRBD1; j_gene: TRBJ2-7
CDR3aa: CASSELGVHSPLHF; CDR3nt: TGTGCCAGCAGTGAATTAGGGGTCCACTCACCCCTCCACTTT; abundance: NA; v_gene: TRBV2; d_gene: NA; j_gene: TRBJ1-6
CDR3aa: CASSRLDNEQFF; CDR3nt: TGTGCCAGCAGCCGTTTAGACAATGAGCAGTTCTTC; abundance: NA; v_gene: TRBV5-5; d_gene: NA; j_gene: TRBJ2-1
CDR3aa: CASSQGAGVTGELFF; CDR3nt: TGTGCCAGCAGCCAAGGAGCGGGAGTCACCGGGGAGCTGTTTTTT; abundance: once; v_gene: TRBV14; d_gene: TRBD2; j_gene: TRBJ2-2
CDR3aa: CASSRTLNIQYF; CDR3nt: TGTGCCAGCAGCCGCACCCTAAACATTCAGTACTTC; abundance: NA; v_gene: TRBV28; d_gene: NA; j_gene: TRBJ2-4
CDR3aa: CASSLAIDEQYF; CDR3nt: TGTGCCAGCAGCTTAGCCATAGACGAGCAGTACTTC; abundance: NA; v_gene: TRBV7-9; d_gene: NA; j_gene: TRBJ2-7
CDR3aa: CASSTRAINYGYTF; CDR3nt: TGTGCCAGCAGTACCCGGGCCATTAACTATGGCTACACCTTC; abundance: NA; v_gene: TRBV2; d_gene: NA; j_gene: TRBJ1-2
CDR3aa: CASSLELAGYNEQFF; CDR3nt: TGCGCCAGCAGCTTGGAACTAGCGGGTTACAATGAGCAGTTCTTC; abundance: NA; v_gene: TRBV5-1; d_gene: TRBD2; j_gene: TRBJ2-1
CDR3aa: CASSLSRRNPNTEAFF; CDR3nt: TGTGCCAGCAGTTTATCTCGCAGGAACCCGAACACTGAAGCTTTCTTT; abundance: NA; v_gene: TRBV27; d_gene: NA; j_gene: TRBJ1-1
CDR3aa: CASSLDGTGERNTIYF; CDR3nt: TGTGCCAGCTCACTGGACGGGACAGGAGAGCGAAACACCATATATTTT; abundance: NA; v_gene: TRBV18; d_gene: TRBD1; j_gene: TRBJ1-3